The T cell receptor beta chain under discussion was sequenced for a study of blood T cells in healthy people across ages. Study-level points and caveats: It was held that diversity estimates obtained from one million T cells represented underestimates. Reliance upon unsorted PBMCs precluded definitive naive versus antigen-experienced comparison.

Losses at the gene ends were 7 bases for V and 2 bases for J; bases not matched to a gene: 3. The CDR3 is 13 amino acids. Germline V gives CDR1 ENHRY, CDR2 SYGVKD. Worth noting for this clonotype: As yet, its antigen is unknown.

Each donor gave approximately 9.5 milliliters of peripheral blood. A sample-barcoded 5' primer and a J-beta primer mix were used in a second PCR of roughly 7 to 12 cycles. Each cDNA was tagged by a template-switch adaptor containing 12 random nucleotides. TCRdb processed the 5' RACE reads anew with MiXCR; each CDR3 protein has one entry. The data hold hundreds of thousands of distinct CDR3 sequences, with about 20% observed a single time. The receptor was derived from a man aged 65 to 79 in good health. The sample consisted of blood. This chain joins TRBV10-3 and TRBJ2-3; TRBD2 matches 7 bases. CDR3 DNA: TGTGCCATCACTGGGACTACCACAGATACGCAGTATTTT. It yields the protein CAITGTTTDTQYF.